This T cell receptor (beta chain) stems from a study of beta chain features in type 1 diabetes. Whole-study context: Patients were similar to healthy donors in age and gender (as well as in cell yields).

The trim removed 7 bases at V and 4 bases at J, leaving 3 bases unmatched. The CDR3 runs to 12 residues. The germline V gene has CDR1 SQVTM and CDR2 ANQGSEA. The study reverse transcribed the entire isolated RNA, so it sequenced expressed TCRB transcripts. Measured with immunoSEQ multiplex PCR; TCRdb has only the in-frame clones, and not every one. Among 250,000 to 300,000 clones listed, roughly an eighth were seen once. General study points: For Type 1 diabetes patients, all four CD4+ subsets carried TCRB CDR3s that were moderately but significantly shorter.

This clone has a handful of counts. The antigen is unknown. This receptor was taken from a man younger than 45 with type 1 diabetes. Sequenced sample: naive CD4+ T cells from blood. V and J are TRBV29-1 and TRBJ2-1; 8 bases are shared with TRBD1. CDR3 residues: CSGGQAYNEQFF. As DNA, the CDR3 is TGCAGCGGGGGACAGGCATACAATGAGCAGTTCTTC.